The 6 T cell receptor beta chains below were found in one sample sequenced in a study of blood T cell repertoires in COVID-19. The assay was immunoSEQ multiplex PCR, and TCRdb's table has in-frame clones only and misses some. The sample carries fewer than 400,000 clones, 92% recorded once. Material: PBMCs or T cells enriched from blood (not recorded which). The receptors were sampled from a woman in her twenties or thirties who had recovered from COVID-19.

The chain is built from TRBV28 and TRBJ1-4, with 7 nucleotides matching TRBD1. The germline V gene encodes CDR1 MDHEN and CDR2 SYDVKM. V shed 6 bases and J 4 bases; nucleotides not matched to a gene: 5. The CDR3 has 14 amino acids. In DNA, the CDR3 is TGTGCCAGCAGCTATAGGGGGCGTAATGAAAAACTGTTTTTT. Translating it yields CASSYRGRNEKLFF.

This chain's CDR3 is CASSESRRNGYTF. CDR3 bases: TGTGCCAGCAGTGAGAGTAGGCGGAATGGCTACACCTTC. The chain recombines TRBV25-1 with TRBJ1-2; D unclear. Germline V lookup: CDR1 MGHDK, CDR2 SYGVNS. Trimming stripped 3 bases from V and 6 bases from J, with 11 bases between. The CDR3 loop spans 13 amino acids.

This chain links TRBV6-1 with TRBJ1-3; a weak D match, TRBD1 (5 bases). The CDR3 runs 14 residues. Germline assignment: CDR1 MNHNS and CDR2 SASEGT. V lost 3 bases to trimming and J lost 4 bases, with 10 bases between them. CDR3 DNA sequence: TGTGCCAGCAGTGAGGGGGGTCCCGGAAACACCATATATTTT. It is translated as CASSEGGPGNTIYF.

J is TRBJ1-2 and V is TRBV5-6; perhaps TRBD1 as D (6 bases). The CDR3 has 15 amino acids. The germline V gene encodes CDR1 SGHDT and CDR2 YYEEEE. V gave up 4 bases and J gave up 2 bases, with 15 bases separating them. The chain's CDR3 is CASSPLAGANYGYTF. The DNA for the CDR3 is TGTGCCAGCAGCCCGTTGGCGGGGGCAAACTATGGCTACACCTTC. Drawing the rest from reference TRBV5-6 and TRBJ1-2, the complete variable domain is DAGVTQSPTHLIKTRGQQVTLRCSPKSGHDTVSWYQQALGQGPQFIFQYYEEEERQRGNFPDRFSGHQFPNYSSELNVNALLLGDSALYLCASSPLAGANYGYTFGSGTRLTVV.

This clone was found once. J is TRBJ1-2 and V is TRBV28, with 11 bases identical to TRBD1. The V segment lost 6 bases and the J segment 4 bases; nucleotides outside the gene matches: 4. Per germline, CDR1 MDHEN and CDR2 SYDVKM. This CDR3 spans 14 amino acids. CDR3 in DNA: TGTGCCAGCAGGCCCGGGACAGGGGGCTATGGCTACACCTTC. Its translation is CASRPGTGGYGYTF.

The J gene is TRBJ2-2, the V gene TRBV19, with TRBD2 matching 8 bases. This CDR3 comprises 14 residues. V lost 10 bases and J lost 4; bases outside the gene matches: 8. Germline CDR1 and CDR2: LNHDA and SQIVND (reference sequence). The DNA of the CDR3 is TGTGCCACAACCGTGCTAGCGGGCACCGGGGAGCTGTTTTTT. As protein: CATTVLAGTGELFF.